What follows are 28 T cell receptor beta chains derived from one specimen sequenced in a study of blood T cell repertoires in COVID-19 (dated by TCRdb to about 2020). Libraries were prepared through the immunoSEQ multiplex PCR assay. Not all clones reach the TCRdb copy of this immuneACCESS table, which keeps in-frame sequences only. Checked studies attribute under half of the gap to unresolved V genes and leave the rest unexplained. A total of about 88,000 clones appear in this sample, roughly 88% of them only once. The top ten constitute roughly 6.3% of the sample. Specimen: peripheral blood. The receptors were sampled from a man aged 18 to 30 with COVID-19, enrolled during active disease.

The chain is built from TRBV27 and TRBJ2-7; 11 nucleotides match TRBD2. The V gene's germline CDR1 is MNHEY and CDR2 SMNVEV (reference sequence). The CDR3 length is 14 residues. The J segment lost 0 bases and the V segment lost 6 bases, leaving 1 base of the junction unmatched. CDR3: CASRGTSGSYEQYF. The CDR3 bases are TGTGCCAGCAGAGGGACTAGCGGCTCCTACGAGCAGTACTTC.

The chain recombines TRBV28 with TRBJ1-1; possibly TRBD1 for D (5 bases). The germline gives CDR1 MDHEN, CDR2 SYDVKM. Trimming pared 6 bases from V and 7 bases from J, leaving 21 bases between. The CDR3 loop spans 15 amino acids. CDR3 coding DNA: TGTGCCAGCAGCACCCCGGGATCAGGAGGGGTTGAAGCTTTCTTT. Encoded protein: CASSTPGSGGVEAFF.

This clone was detected many times. The chain recombines TRBV12-5 with TRBJ1-2, with a weak D call TRBD1 (5 bases). Per germline, CDR1 LGHNT and CDR2 FRNRAP. The CDR3 is made up of 15 amino acids. V was clipped by 3 bases and J by 5 bases, with 16 bases between them. The DNA of the CDR3 is TGTGCTAGTGGTTTCAGGGATACCTCCCAATATGGCTACACCTTC. Its translation: CASGFRDTSQYGYTF.

The chain joins TRBV7-8 to TRBJ2-3, with a weak D call TRBD2 (5 bases). Germline V CDR1 and CDR2: SGHVS, FQNEAQ. V was cut by 3 bases and J by 0 bases, with 13 bases left in between. The CDR3 has 16 residues. The CDR3 DNA is TGTGCCAGCAGCTTTATGGGAGCGCCTAGCACAGATACGCAGTATTTT. This sequence encodes CASSFMGAPSTDTQYF. Complete variable domain (other parts from reference TRBV7-8 and TRBJ2-3): GAGVSQSPRYKVAKRGQDVALRCDPISGHVSLFWYQQALGQGPEFLTYFQNEAQLDKSGLPSDRFFAERPEGSVSTLKIQRTQQEDSAVYLCASSFMGAPSTDTQYFGPGTRLTVL.

The J gene is TRBJ2-1, the V gene TRBV19; TRBD2 aligns across 11 bases. Germline CDR1 reads LNHDA; CDR2 reads SQIVND (reference sequence). Trimming at V came to 7 bases and at J to 1 base, leaving 9 bases not matched to a gene. The CDR3 sequence is 17 residues long. The CDR3 DNA is TGTGCCAGTACCCTTAGCGGGAGGGCCGTGTCCTACAATGAGCAGTTCTTC. Protein product: CASTLSGRAVSYNEQFF.

The rearrangement joins TRBV28 to TRBJ2-1, with 7 bases matching TRBD2. The ends lost 4 bases at V and 5 bases at J; junction bases unmatched: 5. The V gene's germline CDR1 is MDHEN and CDR2 SYDVKM. The CDR3 is made up of 14 amino acids. This CDR3 reads CASSSPAGHNEQFF. CDR3 bases: TGTGCCAGCAGTTCGCCAGCGGGGCACAATGAGCAGTTCTTC.

This sequence joins TRBV3-1 (or the pseudogene TRBV3-2) and TRBJ2-7; 7 bases align to TRBD2. The germline V gene has CDR1 LGHDT and CDR2 YNNKEL (reference sequence). CDR3 length: 14 amino acids. V dropped 2 bases and J dropped 0; count of bases not matched to a gene: 1. CDR3 in DNA: TGTGCCAGCAGCCAACAGCGGGACTCCTACGAGCAGTACTTC. Its protein product is CASSQQRDSYEQYF.

V gene TRBV3-1 (or the pseudogene TRBV3-2) combines with J gene TRBJ2-7; 12 positions match TRBD2. Per the germline V gene, CDR1 is LGHDT and CDR2 is YNNKEL (reference sequence). The CDR3 sequence is 17 residues long. Trimming at V came to 2 bases and at J to 3 bases, leaving 8 bases not matched to a gene. The CDR3: CASSQRTSGTPLYEQYF. The CDR3 coding sequence is TGTGCCAGCAGCCAAAGGACTAGCGGGACCCCCCTCTACGAGCAGTACTTC.

V gene TRBV9 combines with J gene TRBJ2-6; a possible D gene is TRBD1 (5 bases). Trimming shortened V by 3 bases and J by 0 bases, and 13 bases separated the two germline ends. Germline values: CDR1 SGDLS, CDR2 YYNGEE. The CDR3 loop spans 17 amino acids. CDR3: CASSAETESSGANVLTF. The CDR3 coding sequence is TGTGCCAGCAGCGCTGAGACAGAATCCTCTGGGGCCAACGTCCTGACTTTC. The full variable domain, rest sourced from reference TRBV9 and TRBJ2-6, is DSGVTQTPKHLITATGQRVTLRCSPRSGDLSVYWYQQSLDQGLQFLIQYYNGEERAKGNILERFSAQQFPDLHSELNLSSLELGDSALYFCASSAETESSGANVLTFGAGSRLTVL.

The chain joins TRBV7-2 to TRBJ1-6; TRBD1 matches at 7 bases. J lost 6 bases, V lost 4 bases, and 3 bases had no gene match. Germline CDR1 and CDR2: SGHTA and FQGNSA. The CDR3 sequence is 14 residues long. Written as DNA, the CDR3 is TGTGCCAGCAGCTCCAGACAGGGTAATTCACCCCTCCACTTT. It encodes CASSSRQGNSPLHF.

The gene calls are TRBV14 and TRBJ2-7; tentative D call: TRBD2 (6 bases). This CDR3 region has 15 residues. V was cut by 1 base and J by 6 bases, with 16 bases left in between. The germline CDR1 and CDR2 sequences are SGHDN and FVKESK. This chain's CDR3 is CASSQGLTRIVEQYF. CDR3 DNA: TGTGCCAGCAGCCAAGGATTGACTAGAATCGTCGAGCAGTACTTC.

In its sample, this clone was seen once. Other nucleotide sequences in the sample specify the same CDR3. The genes are TRBV19 and TRBJ1-1, with a tentative D call TRBD1 (5 bases). Germline loops: CDR1 LNHDA, CDR2 SQIVND (reference sequence). The ends were cut back, 3 bases at V and 2 bases at J, with 7 bases in the middle. This CDR3 is built from 13 residues. The CDR3 DNA follows: TGTGCCAGTAGTATCACAGGTAACACTGAAGCTTTCTTT. Residues: CASSITGNTEAFF.

The chain has TRBV11-2 and TRBJ2-2; the D gene is possibly TRBD1 (6 bases). V lost 5 bases and J 2 bases, leaving 18 bases between the germline ends. Per germline, CDR1 SGHAT and CDR2 FQNNGV. The CDR3 is 17 residues long. CDR3 DNA sequence: TGTGCCAGCAGCCCATCACCGGGACACCTTAACACCGGGGAGCTGTTTTTT. Its translation is CASSPSPGHLNTGELFF. The full variable domain, completed using reference TRBV11-2 and TRBJ2-2, is EAGVAQSPRYKIIEKRQSVAFWCNPISGHATLYWYQQILGQGPKLLIQFQNNGVVDDSQLPKDRFSAERLKGVDSTLKIQPAKLEDSAVYLCASSPSPGHLNTGELFFGEGSRLTVL.

This clone was observed a few times. Relative to the germline gene, one junction end is altered; a read error may explain this. The chain joins TRBV6-6 to TRBJ2-1, with 7 bases aligning to TRBD2. This CDR3 is built from 11 residues. Per germline, CDR1 MNHNY and CDR2 SVGAGI (reference sequence). CDR3: CASSYSRELFF. Written as DNA, the CDR3 is TGTGCCAGCAGTTACTCGCGGGAGCTGTTCTTC.

The chain carries TRBV7-8 and TRBJ2-1, with 7 bases fitting TRBD2. V lost 5 bases to trimming and J lost 0 bases; unmatched junction nucleotides: 10. The germline V gene has CDR1 SGHVS and CDR2 FQNEAQ. This CDR3 is 17 amino acids long. DNA for the CDR3: TGTGCCAGCAGCCCCAGCCGGGGCGGGAGCTCCTACAATGAGCAGTTCTTC. It yields the protein CASSPSRGGSSYNEQFF.

The chain has TRBV10-3 and TRBJ2-1, with D hard to call. With 4 bases removed from V and 7 bases from J, the gap between germline ends came to 14 bases. Looked up from germline, CDR1 is ENHRY and CDR2 is SYGVKD. This CDR3 spans 14 amino acids. CDR3 region: CAISVPGKVNEQFF. The CDR3 DNA is TGTGCCATCAGTGTACCCGGTAAAGTGAATGAGCAGTTCTTC.

The chain is built from TRBV28 and TRBJ1-3; D gene unclear. Germline loops: CDR1 MDHEN, CDR2 SYDVKM. The CDR3 has 19 amino acids. The V gene lost 6 bases and the J gene lost 4 bases, with 28 bases spanning the gap. CDR3 bases: TGTGCCAGCAGCCCAGACCCACTCTCCGGCGGGCTGATAGGAAACACCATATATTTT. Translated: CASSPDPLSGGLIGNTIYF.

The chain recombines TRBV5-5 with TRBJ2-7; weak D call: TRBD2 (6 bases). CDR1 and CDR2 from the germline V gene are SGHKS and YYEKEE (reference sequence). This CDR3 comprises 14 residues. The V end lost 5 bases, the J end lost 7 bases, and 19 bases lay between the germline ends. This CDR3 reads CASSISRARGEQYF. The CDR3 coding sequence is TGTGCCAGCAGTATCTCAAGGGCCCGGGGGGAGCAGTACTTC. The full variable domain, in which reference TRBV5-5 and TRBJ2-7 provide the parts outside the CDR3, is DAGVTQSPTHLIKTRGQQVTLRCSPISGHKSVSWYQQVLGQGPQFIFQYYEKEERGRGNFPDRFSARQFPNYSSELNVNALLLGDSALYLCASSISRARGEQYFGPGTRLTVT.

The chain couples TRBV19 to TRBJ2-3, with 12 bases identical to TRBD2. The CDR3 totals 16 residues. V shed 5 bases and J 7 bases; nucleotides not matched to a gene: 10. Germline loops: CDR1 LNHDA, CDR2 SQIVND (reference sequence). The CDR3 DNA is TGTGCCAGTAGTTCAGGACTAGCGGGAAGGCTATATACGCAGTATTTT. Protein: CASSSGLAGRLYTQYF.

The gene calls are TRBV5-1 and TRBJ2-1; perhaps TRBD2 as D (6 bases). V lost 1 base and J 3 bases, leaving 14 bases between the germline ends. The germline CDR1 and CDR2 sequences are SGHRS and YFSETQ. This CDR3 has 16 amino acids. The CDR3, as DNA: TGCGCCAGCAGCTTGAACGGCGGGACCCGCTACAATGAGCAGTTCTTC. Translation gives CASSLNGGTRYNEQFF.

This chain connects TRBV19 to TRBJ2-1; 10 bases map to TRBD1. CDR1 and CDR2 (germline): LNHDA, SQIVND (reference sequence). V lost 5 bases to trimming and J lost 10 bases; unmatched junction nucleotides: 11. The CDR3 loop spans 15 amino acids. Written as DNA, the CDR3 is TGTGCCAGTAGTGGACCGGGACAGGGGAGGAGGGAGCAGTTCTTC. It codes for CASSGPGQGRREQFF.

The chain is built from TRBV30 and TRBJ2-7, with 13 nucleotides matching TRBD2. CDR1 and CDR2 from the germline V gene are GTSNPN and SVGIG (reference sequence). The trim removed 3 bases at V and 2 bases at J, leaving 1 base unmatched. The CDR3 is made up of 14 amino acids. In DNA, the CDR3 is TGTGCCTGGAGGGGGACTAGCGGGACCTACGAGCAGTACTTC. Protein: CAWRGTSGTYEQYF. The full variable domain, completed using reference TRBV30 and TRBJ2-7, is SQTIHQWPATLVQPVGSPLSLECTVEGTSNPNLYWYRQAAGRGLQLLFYSVGIGQISSEVPQNLSASRPQDRQFILSSKKLLLSDSGFYLCAWRGTSGTYEQYFGPGTRLTVT.

The chain employs TRBV27 and TRBJ2-7; maybe TRBD2 (6 bases). V lost 2 bases, J lost 5 bases, and 19 bases lay in between. This CDR3 is 16 amino acids long. Germline V gives CDR1 MNHEY, CDR2 SMNVEV (reference sequence). CDR3 region: CASSLILAHPPDEQYF. The CDR3 nucleotides read TGTGCCAGCAGTTTAATTCTAGCGCATCCCCCGGACGAGCAGTACTTC.

The V and J genes are TRBV9 and TRBJ1-3; D unresolved. The CDR3 totals 13 residues. The germline V gene encodes CDR1 SGDLS and CDR2 YYNGEE. Trimming left V 1 base short and J 4 bases short, with 6 bases between. CDR3 sequence (DNA): TGTGCCAGCAGCGTAACATCGGGAAACACCATATATTTT. Its translation is CASSVTSGNTIYF.

The chain couples TRBV30 to TRBJ2-1; TRBD2 agrees at 10 bases. V lost 3 bases and J lost 3; bases outside the gene matches: 5. The length of the CDR3 is 15 residues. Per the germline V gene, CDR1 is GTSNPN and CDR2 is SVGIG (reference sequence). The CDR3 nucleotides are TGTGCCTGGAGGTATGGGACTAGCGACTACAATGAGCAGTTCTTC. Protein product: CAWRYGTSDYNEQFF. The full variable domain, in which reference TRBV30 and TRBJ2-1 provide the parts outside the CDR3, is SQTIHQWPATLVQPVGSPLSLECTVEGTSNPNLYWYRQAAGRGLQLLFYSVGIGQISSEVPQNLSASRPQDRQFILSSKKLLLSDSGFYLCAWRYGTSDYNEQFFGPGTRLTVL.

This clone was found a few times. V usage is TRBV28 and J usage is TRBJ2-7, with D tentatively TRBD2 (6 bases). Trimming left V 5 bases short and J 6 bases short, with 14 bases between. The germline CDR1 and CDR2 sequences are MDHEN and SYDVKM. This CDR3 is 13 amino acids long. CDR3 nucleotides: TGTGCCAGCAGTCCGGGGGTACGCGGCGAGCAGTACTTC. It translates to CASSPGVRGEQYF.

There are a few counts of this clone. CDR3 nucleotides: TGTGCCAGCAGCTTGGGACTAGATGGCTACGAGCAGTACTTC. This encodes CASSLGLDGYEQYF. The chain couples TRBV7-2 to TRBJ2-7; TRBD2 matches 8 bases. Germline V CDR1 and CDR2: SGHTA, FQGNSA. The CDR3 is 14 amino acids. With V trimmed by 3 bases and J by 3 bases, 4 bases remained unmatched.

The chain is built from TRBV10-3 and TRBJ2-7; 7 bases fit TRBD1. The CDR3 length is 15 residues. V trimming: 4 bases; J trimming: 3 bases; junction bases outside the gene matches: 9. CDR1 and CDR2 from the germline V gene are ENHRY and SYGVKD. CDR3 sequence (DNA): TGTGCCATCAGTGCCTCTACCGGGACAGTCTACGAGCAGTACTTC. Amino acid sequence: CAISASTGTVYEQYF.